The entry below describes one T cell receptor (beta chain). Antigen: not known. Investigators reverse transcribed all isolated RNA, so they sequenced expressed TCRB transcripts. Produced via immunoSEQ multiplex PCR; TCRdb's table is partial and in-frame only. The data hold fewer than 500,000 clones, with about 14% observed a single time. The source of the sample is a study of beta chain features in type 1 diabetes. Trimming cost V 3 bases and J 4 bases, with 8 bases left between them. The CDR3 extends over 13 amino acids. Per germline, CDR1 KGHSH and CDR2 LQKENI. Whole-study results and caveats: Patients with Type 1 diabetes showed moderately but significantly shorter TCRB CDR3s in all four CD4+ subsets.

What was sequenced was naive CD4+ T cells from blood. The TCR originated in a man aged 25 to 40 in good health. The J gene is TRBJ2-3, the V gene TRBV18; D gene unclear. The CDR3 DNA is TGTGCCAGCTCACCGAGTGGCGCAGATACGCAGTATTTT. This gives the protein CASSPSGADTQYF.